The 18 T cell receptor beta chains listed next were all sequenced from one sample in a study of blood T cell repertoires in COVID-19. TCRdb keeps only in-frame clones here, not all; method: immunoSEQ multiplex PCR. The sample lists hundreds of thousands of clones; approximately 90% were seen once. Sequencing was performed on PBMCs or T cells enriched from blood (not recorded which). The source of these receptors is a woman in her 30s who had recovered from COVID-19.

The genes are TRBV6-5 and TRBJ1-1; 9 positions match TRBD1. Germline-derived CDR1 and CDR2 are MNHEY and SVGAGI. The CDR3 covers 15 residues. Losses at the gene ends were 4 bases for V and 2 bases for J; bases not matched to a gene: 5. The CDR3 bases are TGTGCCAGCAGTTGGGGGACAGGGTTAAACACTGAAGCTTTCTTT. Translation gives CASSWGTGLNTEAFF.

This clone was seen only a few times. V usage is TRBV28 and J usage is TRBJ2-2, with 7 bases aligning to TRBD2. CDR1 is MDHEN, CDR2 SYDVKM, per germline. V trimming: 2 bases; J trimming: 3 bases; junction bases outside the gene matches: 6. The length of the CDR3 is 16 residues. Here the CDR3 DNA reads TGTGCCAGCAGTTTAGCGGGCGGGGGTGACACCGGGGAGCTGTTTTTT. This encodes CASSLAGGGDTGELFF.

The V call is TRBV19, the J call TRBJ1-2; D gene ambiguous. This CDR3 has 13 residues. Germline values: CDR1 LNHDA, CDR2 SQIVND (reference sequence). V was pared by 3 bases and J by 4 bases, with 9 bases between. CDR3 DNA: TGTGCCAGTAGTATGGAGGGTACCTATGGCTACACCTTC. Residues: CASSMEGTYGYTF.

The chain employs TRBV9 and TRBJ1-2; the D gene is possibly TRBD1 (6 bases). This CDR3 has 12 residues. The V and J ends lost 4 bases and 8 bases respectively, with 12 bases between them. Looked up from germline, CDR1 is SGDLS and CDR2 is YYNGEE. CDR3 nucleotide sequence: TGTGCCAGCAGCCCGGGCGGGGGCGGCTACACCTTC. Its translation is CASSPGGGGYTF.

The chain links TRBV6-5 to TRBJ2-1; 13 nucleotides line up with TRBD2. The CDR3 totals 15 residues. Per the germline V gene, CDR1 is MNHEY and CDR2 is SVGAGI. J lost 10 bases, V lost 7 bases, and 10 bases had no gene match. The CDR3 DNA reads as TGTGCCAGCACCCTCGAGGGACTAGCGGGAACCGAGCAGTTCTTC. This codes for CASTLEGLAGTEQFF.

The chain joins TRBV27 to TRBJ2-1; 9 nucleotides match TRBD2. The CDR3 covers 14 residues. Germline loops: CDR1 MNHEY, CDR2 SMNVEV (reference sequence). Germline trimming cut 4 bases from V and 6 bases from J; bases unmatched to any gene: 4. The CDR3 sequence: CASSWTAGGNEQFF. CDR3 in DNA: TGTGCCAGCAGTTGGACAGCGGGAGGCAATGAGCAGTTCTTC.

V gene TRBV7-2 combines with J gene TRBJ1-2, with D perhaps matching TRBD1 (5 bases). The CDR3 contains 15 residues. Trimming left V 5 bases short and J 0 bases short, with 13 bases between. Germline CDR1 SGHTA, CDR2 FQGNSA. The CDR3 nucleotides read TGTGCCAGCAGCCCGAGACAGAAAACTAACTATGGCTACACCTTC. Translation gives CASSPRQKTNYGYTF.

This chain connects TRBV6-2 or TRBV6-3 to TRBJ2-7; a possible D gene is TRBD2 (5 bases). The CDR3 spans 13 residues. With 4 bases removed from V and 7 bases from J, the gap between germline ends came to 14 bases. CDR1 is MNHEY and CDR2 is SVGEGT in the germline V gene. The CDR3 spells CASSFPFPGEQYF. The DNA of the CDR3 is TGTGCCAGCAGTTTTCCCTTCCCGGGAGAGCAGTACTTC.

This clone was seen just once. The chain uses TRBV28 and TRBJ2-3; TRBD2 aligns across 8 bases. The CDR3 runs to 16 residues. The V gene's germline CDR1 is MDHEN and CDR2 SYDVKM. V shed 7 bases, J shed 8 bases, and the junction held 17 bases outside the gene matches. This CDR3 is CASNRGIAGGEGTQYF. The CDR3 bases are TGTGCCAGCAATCGGGGCATCGCGGGAGGAGAGGGTACGCAGTATTTT.

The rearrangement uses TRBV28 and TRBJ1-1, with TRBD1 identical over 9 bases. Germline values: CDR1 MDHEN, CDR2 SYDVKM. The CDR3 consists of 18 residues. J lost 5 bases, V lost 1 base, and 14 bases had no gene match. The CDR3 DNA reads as TGTGCCAGCAGTTTATTAGGGGGCGAGGACAGGGGTAGGACTGAAGCTTTCTTT. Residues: CASSLLGGEDRGRTEAFF. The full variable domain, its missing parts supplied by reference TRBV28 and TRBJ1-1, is DVKVTQSSRYLVKRTGEKVFLECVQDMDHENMFWYRQDPGLGLRLIYFSYDVKMKEKGDIPEGYSVSREKKERFSLILESASTNQTSMYLCASSLLGGEDRGRTEAFFGQGTRLTVV.

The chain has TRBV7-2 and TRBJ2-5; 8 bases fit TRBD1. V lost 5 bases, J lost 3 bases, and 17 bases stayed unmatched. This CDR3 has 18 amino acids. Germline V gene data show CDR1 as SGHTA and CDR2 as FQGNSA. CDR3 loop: CASSAEDDTDREEETQYF. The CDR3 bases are TGTGCCAGCAGCGCAGAGGACGACACGGACAGGGAGGAAGAGACCCAGTACTTC.

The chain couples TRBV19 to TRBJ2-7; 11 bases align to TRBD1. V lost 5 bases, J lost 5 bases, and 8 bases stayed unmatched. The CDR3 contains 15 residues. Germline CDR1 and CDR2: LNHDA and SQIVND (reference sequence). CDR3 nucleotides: TGTGCCAGTAGTCCGGACAGGGGGCGCGTCCACGAGCAGTACTTC. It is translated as CASSPDRGRVHEQYF.

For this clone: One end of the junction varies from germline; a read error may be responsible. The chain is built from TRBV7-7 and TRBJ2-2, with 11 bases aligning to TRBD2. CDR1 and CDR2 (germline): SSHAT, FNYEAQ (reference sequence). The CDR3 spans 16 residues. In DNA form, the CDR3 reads TGTGCTAGCAGCCCTACTAGCGGGGGGAACACCGGGGAGCTGTTTTTT. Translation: CASSPTSGGNTGELFF.

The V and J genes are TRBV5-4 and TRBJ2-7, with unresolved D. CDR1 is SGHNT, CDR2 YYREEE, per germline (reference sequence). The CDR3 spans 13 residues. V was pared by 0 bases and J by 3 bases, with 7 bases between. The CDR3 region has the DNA TGTGCCAGCAGCTTGGATCCCGGCTACGAGCAGTACTTC. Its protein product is CASSLDPGYEQYF.

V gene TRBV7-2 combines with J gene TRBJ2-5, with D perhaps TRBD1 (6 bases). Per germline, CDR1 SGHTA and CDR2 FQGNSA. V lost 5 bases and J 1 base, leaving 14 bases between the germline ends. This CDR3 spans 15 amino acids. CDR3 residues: CASSRGQGAQETQYF. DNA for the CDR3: TGTGCCAGCAGCCGGGGACAAGGGGCCCAAGAGACCCAGTACTTC.

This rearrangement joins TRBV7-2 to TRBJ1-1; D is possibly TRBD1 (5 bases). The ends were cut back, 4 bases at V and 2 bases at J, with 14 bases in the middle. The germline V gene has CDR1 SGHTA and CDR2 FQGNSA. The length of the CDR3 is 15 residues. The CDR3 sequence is CASSYAGPPNTEAFF. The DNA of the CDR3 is TGTGCCAGCAGCTACGCAGGGCCCCCTAACACTGAAGCTTTCTTT.

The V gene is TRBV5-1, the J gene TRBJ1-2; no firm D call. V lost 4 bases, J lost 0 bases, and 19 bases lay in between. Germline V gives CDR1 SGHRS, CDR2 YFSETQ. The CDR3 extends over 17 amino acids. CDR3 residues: CASSPYFYSQANYGYTF. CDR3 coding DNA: TGCGCCAGCAGCCCATACTTTTATTCTCAAGCTAACTATGGCTACACCTTC. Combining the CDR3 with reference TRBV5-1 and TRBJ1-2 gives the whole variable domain KAGVTQTPRYLIKTRGQQVTLSCSPISGHRSVSWYQQTPGQGLQFLFEYFSETQRNKGNFPGRFSGRQFSNSRSEMNVSTLELGDSALYLCASSPYFYSQANYGYTFGSGTRLTVV.

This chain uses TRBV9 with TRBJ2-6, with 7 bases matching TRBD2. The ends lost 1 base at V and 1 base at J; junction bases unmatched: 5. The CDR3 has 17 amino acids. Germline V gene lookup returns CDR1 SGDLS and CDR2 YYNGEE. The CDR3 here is CASSVSGSGSGANVLTF. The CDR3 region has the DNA TGTGCCAGCAGCGTATCGGGTAGCGGGTCTGGGGCCAACGTCCTGACTTTC.